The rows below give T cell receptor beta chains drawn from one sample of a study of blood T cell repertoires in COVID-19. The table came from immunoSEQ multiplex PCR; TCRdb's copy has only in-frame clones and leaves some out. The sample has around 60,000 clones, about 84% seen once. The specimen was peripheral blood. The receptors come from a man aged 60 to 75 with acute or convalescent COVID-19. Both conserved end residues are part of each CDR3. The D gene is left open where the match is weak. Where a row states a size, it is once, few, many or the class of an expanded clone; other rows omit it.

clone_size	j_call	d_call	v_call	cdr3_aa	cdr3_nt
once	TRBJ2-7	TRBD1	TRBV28	CASSTTGVSVYEQYF	TGTGCCAGCAGTACTACAGGGGTTTCCGTCTACGAGCAGTACTTC
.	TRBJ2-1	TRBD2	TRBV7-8	CASSFPTSGGPFSYNEQFF	TGTGCCAGCAGCTTCCCTACTAGCGGGGGCCCTTTCTCCTACAATGAGCAGTTCTTC
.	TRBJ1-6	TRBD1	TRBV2	CASRWRGQVNSPLHF	TGTGCCAGCAGATGGAGAGGACAGGTTAATTCACCCCTCCACTTT
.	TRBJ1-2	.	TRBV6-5	CATAQGTYGYTF	TGTGCCACCGCCCAGGGGACCTATGGCTACACCTTC
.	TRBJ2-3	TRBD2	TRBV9	CASSTTSGGAQTQYF	TGTGCCAGCAGCACGACTAGCGGGGGGGCCCAAACGCAGTATTTT
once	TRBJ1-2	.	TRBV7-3	CASSSSGVSGYTF	TGTGCCAGCAGCAGTTCGGGTGTTAGTGGCTACACCTTC
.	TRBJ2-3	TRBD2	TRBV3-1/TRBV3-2	CASSQSASGGFSTDTQYF	TGTGCCAGCAGCCAATCGGCTAGCGGGGGGTTTAGCACAGATACGCAGTATTTT
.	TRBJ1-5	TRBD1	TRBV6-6	CASSDRETHQPQHF	TGTGCCAGCAGCGACAGGGAGACTCATCAGCCCCAGCATTTT
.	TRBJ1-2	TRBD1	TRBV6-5	CASSFGQAYGYTF	TGTGCCAGCAGCTTTGGACAGGCCTATGGCTACACCTTC
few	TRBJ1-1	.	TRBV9	CASSVAMNTEAFF	TGTGCCAGCAGCGTAGCCATGAACACTGAAGCTTTCTTT
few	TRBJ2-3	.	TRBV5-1	CASSSQGPRTDTQYF	TGCGCCAGCAGCTCGCAGGGGCCTCGCACAGATACGCAGTATTTT
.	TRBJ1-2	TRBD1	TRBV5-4	CASSRMDRVGYTF	TGTGCCAGCAGCCGCATGGACAGGGTCGGCTACACCTTC
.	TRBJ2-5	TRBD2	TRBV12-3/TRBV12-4	CASSLSGVETQYF	TGTGCCAGCAGTCTTAGCGGGGTGGAGACCCAGTACTTC
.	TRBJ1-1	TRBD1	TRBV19	CASTWDRLNTEAFF	TGTGCCAGTACCTGGGACAGATTGAACACTGAAGCTTTCTTT
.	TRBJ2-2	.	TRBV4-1	CASSQEMMPGFTNTGELFF	TGCGCCAGCAGCCAAGAAATGATGCCGGGGTTCACGAACACCGGGGAGCTGTTTTTT
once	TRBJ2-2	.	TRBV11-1	CASSLLQMNTGELFF	TGTGCCAGCAGCTTGCTACAGATGAACACCGGGGAGCTGTTTTTT
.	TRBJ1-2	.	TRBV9	CASSVEAGLTTNYGYTF	TGTGCCAGCAGCGTAGAGGCAGGACTTACGACTAACTATGGCTACACCTTC
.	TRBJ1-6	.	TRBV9	CASSQTSGNYNSPLHF	TGTGCCAGCAGCCAGACGTCCGGGAACTATAATTCACCCCTCCACTTT
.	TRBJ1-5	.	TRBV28	CASSLAGWGGSNQPQHF	TGTGCCAGCAGTTTAGCCGGGTGGGGGGGTAGCAATCAGCCCCAGCATTTT
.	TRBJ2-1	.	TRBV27	CASSLFLKGGVGRSYNEQFF	TGTGCCAGCAGTTTATTTCTAAAGGGAGGCGTGGGAAGGTCCTACAATGAGCAGTTCTTC
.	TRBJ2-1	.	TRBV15	CATSRGGMIYNEQFF	TGTGCCACCAGCAGAGGAGGGATGATTTACAATGAGCAGTTCTTC
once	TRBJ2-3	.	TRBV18	CASSPARGTDTQYF	TGTGCCAGCTCACCCGCGAGGGGCACAGATACGCAGTATTTT
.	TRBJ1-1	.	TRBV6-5	CASSPLRVYTEAFF	TGTGCCAGCAGTCCCTTACGGGTGTACACTGAAGCTTTCTTT
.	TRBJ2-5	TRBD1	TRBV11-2	CASSDRGRQETQYF	TGTGCCAGCAGCGACAGGGGGCGGCAAGAGACCCAGTACTTC
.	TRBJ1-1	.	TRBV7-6	CASSPGGGTEAFF	TGTGCCAGCAGCCCAGGCGGGGGGACTGAAGCTTTCTTT
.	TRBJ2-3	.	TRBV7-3	CASSLRARGQGTDTQYF	TGTGCCAGCAGCTTACGGGCGCGGGGGCAAGGCACAGATACGCAGTATTTT
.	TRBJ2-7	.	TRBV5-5	CASSTINGQGRYEQYF	TGTGCCAGCAGCACCATAAACGGTCAGGGCCGATACGAGCAGTACTTC
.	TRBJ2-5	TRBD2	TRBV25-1	CASSPNSGLAGEETQYF	TGTGCCAGCAGTCCGAACTCGGGACTAGCGGGGGAAGAGACCCAGTACTTC
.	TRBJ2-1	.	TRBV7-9	CASRLADEQFF	TGTGCCAGCAGACTAGCTGACGAGCAGTTCTTC
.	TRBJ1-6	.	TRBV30	CAWSVLSGYNSPLHF	TGTGCCTGGAGTGTACTATCCGGGTATAATTCACCCCTCCACTTT
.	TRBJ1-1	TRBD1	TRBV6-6	CASTLGTGNTEAFF	TGTGCCAGCACTCTCGGGACAGGAAACACTGAAGCTTTCTTT
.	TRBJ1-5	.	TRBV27	CASSPPEDSNQPQHF	TGTGCCAGCAGCCCCCCAGAAGATAGCAATCAGCCCCAGCATTTT
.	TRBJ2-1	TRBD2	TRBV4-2	CASSRTSGGANNEQFF	TGTGCCAGCAGCCGCACTAGCGGGGGGGCAAATAATGAGCAGTTCTTC
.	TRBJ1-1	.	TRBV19	CASSTGREFTEAFF	TGTGCCAGTAGTACGGGACGGGAGTTCACTGAAGCTTTCTTT
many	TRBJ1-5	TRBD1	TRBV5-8	CASSQGQRVNQPQHF	TGTGCCAGCAGCCAGGGACAGAGGGTCAATCAGCCCCAGCATTTT
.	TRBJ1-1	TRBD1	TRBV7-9	CASTSGTGATEAFF	TGTGCCAGCACCTCCGGGACAGGGGCCACTGAAGCTTTCTTT
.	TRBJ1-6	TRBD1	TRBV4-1	CASSLSGGTANSPLHF	TGCGCCAGCAGCTTAAGCGGGGGGACAGCTAATTCACCCCTCCACTTT
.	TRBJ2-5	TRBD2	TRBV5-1	CASSLGGGPDAQYF	TGCGCCAGCAGCTTGGGCGGGGGTCCGGACGCCCAGTACTTC
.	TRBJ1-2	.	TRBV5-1	CASSPDSNYGYTF	TGCGCCAGCAGCCCCGACAGTAACTATGGCTACACCTTC
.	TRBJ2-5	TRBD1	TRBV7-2	CASSRDRQETQYF	TGTGCCAGCAGCCGGGACAGGCAAGAGACCCAGTACTTC
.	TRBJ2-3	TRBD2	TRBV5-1	CASSSGGLTDTQYF	TGCGCCAGCAGCTCGGGGGGGCTCACAGATACGCAGTATTTT
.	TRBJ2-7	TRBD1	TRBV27	CASRPAGTGSYEQYF	TGTGCCAGCAGGCCAGCCGGGACAGGGTCCTACGAGCAGTACTTC
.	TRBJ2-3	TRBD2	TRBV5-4	CASSPGLAGLTDTQYF	TGTGCCAGCAGCCCCGGGCTAGCGGGTCTCACAGATACGCAGTATTTT